This T cell receptor beta chain is from a study of blood T cell repertoires in COVID-19. Enrolled through a virtual design, the participants were between 18 and 89 years of age and came from 24 US areas. The protocol was immunoSEQ multiplex PCR, while the TCRdb copy is restricted to in-frame clones and leaves out a portion. The sample has 200,000 to 250,000 clones, roughly nine tenths seen once; the top ten hold 10% to 12%. The germline V and J ends were trimmed by 2 bases and 3 bases, with 8 bases remaining between them. CDR3 length: 13 amino acids. CDR1 and CDR2 from the germline V gene are GTSNPN and SVGIG (reference sequence).

This clonotype originated in a man aged 25-40 years who had recovered from COVID-19. The rearrangement links TRBV30 to TRBJ2-1; D remains ambiguous. The sequencing input was PBMCs or T cells enriched from blood (not recorded which). CDR3 amino acids: CAWSPILYNEQFF. DNA for the CDR3: TGTGCCTGGAGTCCGATACTCTACAATGAGCAGTTCTTC.